This T cell receptor beta chain was found in a study of CD4 T cells in relation to SARS-CoV-2 and coronaviruses. Study at large: Negative control cultures got HIV-1 Nef peptides or no peptide. The HLA restriction of the shared crossreactive spike epitopes was mapped.

Unexposed donor CD4+ T cells date from 2011-2018, before the COVID-19 pandemic. The cells were cultured for about ten days before CD4+ T cells were isolated. Testing used SARS-CoV-2 S/N and four cold-coronavirus spikes on unexposed-donor CD4+ T cells, cells permitting. The assay was immunoSEQ multiplex PCR, and TCRdb's table has in-frame clones only and misses some. The data show tens of thousands of clones, 76% seen once. The V and J ends lost 5 bases and 4 bases, in that order; junction bases with no gene match: 2. Germline assignment: CDR1 SNHLY and CDR2 FYNNEI. The CDR3 length is 13 residues. General observations from the study: Crossreactive clones expanded significantly less to SARS-CoV-2 than monoreactive clones.

This clone was found once. The antigen is unknown. This chain links TRBV2 with TRBJ2-7, with 10 positions matching TRBD1. Input material: CD4+ T cells from PBMCs, cultured in vitro. The receptor comes from a human donor in good health. CDR3 in amino acids: CASSRDRGYEQYF. CDR3 in DNA: TGTGCCAGCAGTAGGGACAGGGGATACGAGCAGTACTTC.